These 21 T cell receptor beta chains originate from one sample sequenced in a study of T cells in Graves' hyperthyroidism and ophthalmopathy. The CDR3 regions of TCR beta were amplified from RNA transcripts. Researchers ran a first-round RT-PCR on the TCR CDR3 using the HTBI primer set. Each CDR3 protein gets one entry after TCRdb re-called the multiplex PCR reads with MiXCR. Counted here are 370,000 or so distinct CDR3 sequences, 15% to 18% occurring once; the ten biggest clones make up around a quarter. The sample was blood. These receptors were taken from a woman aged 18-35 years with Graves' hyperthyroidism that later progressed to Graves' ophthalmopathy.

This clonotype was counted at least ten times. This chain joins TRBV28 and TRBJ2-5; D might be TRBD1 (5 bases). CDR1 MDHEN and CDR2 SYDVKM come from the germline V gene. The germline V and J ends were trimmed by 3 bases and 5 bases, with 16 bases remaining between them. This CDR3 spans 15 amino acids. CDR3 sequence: CASSFGARGWETQYF. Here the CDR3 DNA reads TGTGCCAGCAGTTTTGGGGCCCGTGGGTGGGAGACCCAGTACTTC.

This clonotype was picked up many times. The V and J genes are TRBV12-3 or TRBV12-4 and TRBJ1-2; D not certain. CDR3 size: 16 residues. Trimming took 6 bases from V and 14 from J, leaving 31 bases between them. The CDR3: CASRVRPGESPLRDTF. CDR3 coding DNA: TGTGCCAGCAGAGTTCGCCCCGGGGAGTCTCCCCTTCGGGATACCTTC.

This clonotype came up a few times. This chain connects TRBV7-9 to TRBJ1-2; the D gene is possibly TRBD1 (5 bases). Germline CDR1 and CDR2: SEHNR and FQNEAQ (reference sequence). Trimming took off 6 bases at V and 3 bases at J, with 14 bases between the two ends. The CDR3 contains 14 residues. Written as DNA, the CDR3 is TGTGCCAGCAGGCGCGGGGGTGGGGACTATGGCTACACCTTC. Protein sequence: CASRRGGGDYGYTF.

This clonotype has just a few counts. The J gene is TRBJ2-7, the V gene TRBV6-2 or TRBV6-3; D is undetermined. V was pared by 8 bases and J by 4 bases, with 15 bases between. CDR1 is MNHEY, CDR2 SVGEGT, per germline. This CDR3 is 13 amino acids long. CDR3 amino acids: CASRTAPMYEQYF. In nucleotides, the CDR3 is TGTGCCAGCCGTACAGCCCCAATGTACGAGCAGTACTTC.

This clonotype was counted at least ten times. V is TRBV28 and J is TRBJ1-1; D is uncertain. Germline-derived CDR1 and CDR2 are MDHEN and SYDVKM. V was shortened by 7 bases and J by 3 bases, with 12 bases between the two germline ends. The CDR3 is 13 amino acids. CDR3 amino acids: CASKTPGYTEAFF. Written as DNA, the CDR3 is TGTGCCAGCAAGACACCGGGCTACACTGAAGCTTTCTTT.

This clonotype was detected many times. CDR3 in amino acids: CASLGAHQPQHF. CDR3 sequence (DNA): TGTGCCAGCCTCGGAGCCCACCAGCCCCAGCATTTT. The genes are TRBV28 and TRBJ1-5; D unresolved. The germline gives CDR1 MDHEN, CDR2 SYDVKM. The CDR3 has 12 residues. Trimming removed 8 bases from V and 7 bases from J, with 12 bases in between.

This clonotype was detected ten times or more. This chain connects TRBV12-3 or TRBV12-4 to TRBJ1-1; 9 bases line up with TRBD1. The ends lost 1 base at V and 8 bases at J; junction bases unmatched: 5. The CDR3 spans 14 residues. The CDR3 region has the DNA TGTGCCAGCAGTTTAGGGGAGGGACAGGGCGAAGCTTTCTTT. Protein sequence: CASSLGEGQGEAFF.

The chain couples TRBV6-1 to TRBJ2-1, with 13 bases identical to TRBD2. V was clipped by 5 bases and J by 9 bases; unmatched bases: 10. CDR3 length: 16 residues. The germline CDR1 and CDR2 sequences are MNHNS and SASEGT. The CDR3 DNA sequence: TGTGCCAGCAGTAGGGGGGGACTAGCGGGGTGGGGTGAGCAGTTCTTC. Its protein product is CASSRGGLAGWGEQFF.

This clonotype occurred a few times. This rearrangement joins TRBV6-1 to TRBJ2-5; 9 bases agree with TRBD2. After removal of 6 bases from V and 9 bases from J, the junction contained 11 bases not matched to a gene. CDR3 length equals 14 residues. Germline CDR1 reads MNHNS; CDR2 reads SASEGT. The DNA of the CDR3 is TGTGCCAGCAGCCCTACTAGCGGGTCGGCGCCCCAGTACTTC. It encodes CASSPTSGSAPQYF.

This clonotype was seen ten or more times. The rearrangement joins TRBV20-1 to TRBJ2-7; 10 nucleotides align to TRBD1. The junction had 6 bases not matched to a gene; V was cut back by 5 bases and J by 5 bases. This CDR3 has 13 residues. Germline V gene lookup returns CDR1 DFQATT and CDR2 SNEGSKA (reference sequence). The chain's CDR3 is CSALSTGGNEQYF. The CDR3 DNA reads TGCAGTGCTCTCTCGACAGGGGGCAACGAGCAGTACTTC.

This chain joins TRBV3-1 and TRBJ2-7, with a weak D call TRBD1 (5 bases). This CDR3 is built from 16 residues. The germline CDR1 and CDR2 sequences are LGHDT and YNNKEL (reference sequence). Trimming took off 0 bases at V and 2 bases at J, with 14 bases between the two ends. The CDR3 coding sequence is TGTGCCAGCAGCCAAGATCTAAGCAGGGCAACCTACGAGCAGTACTTC. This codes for CASSQDLSRATYEQYF.

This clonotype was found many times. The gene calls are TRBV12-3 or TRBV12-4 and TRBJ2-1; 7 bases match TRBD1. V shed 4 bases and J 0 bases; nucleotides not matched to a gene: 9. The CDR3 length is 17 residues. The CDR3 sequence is CASSYRLRDSSYNEQFF. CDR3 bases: TGTGCCAGCAGTTACCGCCTCCGGGACAGCTCCTACAATGAGCAGTTCTTC.

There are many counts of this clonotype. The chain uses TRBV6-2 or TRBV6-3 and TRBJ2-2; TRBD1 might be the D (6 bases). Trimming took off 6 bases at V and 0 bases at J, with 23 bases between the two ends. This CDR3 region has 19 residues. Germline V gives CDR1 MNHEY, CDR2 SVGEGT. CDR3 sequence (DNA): TGTGCCAGCAGGGATAGGCGGCTAGGACAGCCCCCGAACACCGGGGAGCTGTTTTTT. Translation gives CASRDRRLGQPPNTGELFF.

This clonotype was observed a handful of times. This CDR3 is CASSFQGGPLEQYF. The DNA for the CDR3 is TGTGCCAGCAGCTTCCAGGGGGGGCCTTTGGAGCAGTACTTC. This chain links TRBV7-8 with TRBJ2-7; possibly TRBD1 or TRBD2 for D (7 bases each). The CDR3 is made up of 14 amino acids. Germline-derived CDR1 and CDR2 are SGHVS and FQNEAQ. Trimming took off 3 bases at V and 7 bases at J, with 16 bases between the two ends.

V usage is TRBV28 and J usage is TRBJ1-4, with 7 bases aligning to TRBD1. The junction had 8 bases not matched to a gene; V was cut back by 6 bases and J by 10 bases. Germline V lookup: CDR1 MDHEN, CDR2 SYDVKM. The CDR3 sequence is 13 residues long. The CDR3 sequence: CASSPMQGGKLFF. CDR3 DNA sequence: TGTGCCAGCAGCCCGATGCAGGGGGGAAAACTGTTTTTT.

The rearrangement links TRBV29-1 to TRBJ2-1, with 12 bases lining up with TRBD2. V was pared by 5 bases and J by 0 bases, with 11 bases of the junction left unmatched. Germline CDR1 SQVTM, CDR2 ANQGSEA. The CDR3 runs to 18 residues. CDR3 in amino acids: CSVYPAASGRDSYNEQFF. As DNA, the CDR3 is TGCAGCGTTTACCCCGCTGCTAGCGGGAGGGACTCCTACAATGAGCAGTTCTTC.

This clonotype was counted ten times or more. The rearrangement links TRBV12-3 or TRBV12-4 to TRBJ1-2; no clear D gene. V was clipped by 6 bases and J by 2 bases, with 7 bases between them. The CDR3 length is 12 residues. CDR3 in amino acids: CASSRQNYGYTF. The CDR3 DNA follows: TGTGCCAGCAGCAGACAAAACTATGGCTACACCTTC.

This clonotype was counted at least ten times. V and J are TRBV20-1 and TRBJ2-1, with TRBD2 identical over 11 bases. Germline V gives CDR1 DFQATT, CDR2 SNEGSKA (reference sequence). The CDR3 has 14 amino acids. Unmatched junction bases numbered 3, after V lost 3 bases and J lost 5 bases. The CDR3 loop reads CSARMTSGDNEQFF. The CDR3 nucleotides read TGCAGTGCTAGGATGACTAGCGGGGACAATGAGCAGTTCTTC.

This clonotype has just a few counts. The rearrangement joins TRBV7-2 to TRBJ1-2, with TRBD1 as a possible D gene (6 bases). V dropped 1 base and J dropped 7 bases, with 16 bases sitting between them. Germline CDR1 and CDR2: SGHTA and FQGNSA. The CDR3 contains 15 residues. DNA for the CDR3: TGTGCCAGCAGCTTAGTGGGCAGGGGAGGGGGTGGCTACACCTTC. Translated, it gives CASSLVGRGGGGYTF.

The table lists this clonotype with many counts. The CDR3, as DNA: TGCGCCAGCAGCATCAAACAGGGATCCCCCTACAATGAGCAGTTCTTC. Residues: CASSIKQGSPYNEQFF. The chain joins TRBV5-1 to TRBJ2-1; the D gene is possibly TRBD1 (6 bases). Germline V gives CDR1 SGHRS, CDR2 YFSETQ. The CDR3 extends over 16 amino acids. The ends were cut back, 4 bases at V and 2 bases at J, with 16 bases in the middle.

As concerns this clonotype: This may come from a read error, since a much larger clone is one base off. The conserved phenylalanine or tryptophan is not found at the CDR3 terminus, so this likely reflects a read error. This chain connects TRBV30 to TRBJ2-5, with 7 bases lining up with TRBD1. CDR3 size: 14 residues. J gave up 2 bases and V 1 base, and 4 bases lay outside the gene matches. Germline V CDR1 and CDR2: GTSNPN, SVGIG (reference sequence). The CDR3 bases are TGTGCCTGGAGTGAACAGGGGACACAAGAGACCCAGTACCTC. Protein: CAWSEQGTQETQYL.